Each of the 27 T cell receptor beta chains below was sequenced from the same sample in a study of cytomegalovirus exposure and HLA in healthy donors. 60 Vbeta and 13 Jbeta primers were used in PCR. Only in-frame clones appear in the TCRdb table, and some are missing; sequencing was by immunoSEQ multiplex PCR. Of 95,000 to 100,000 clones listed, over 80% are singletons. Material for sequencing was PBMCs. These receptor sequences come from a female donor in good health and CMV-seropositive.

The chain joins TRBV11-2 to TRBJ1-4, with 9 positions matching TRBD1. Trimming removed 0 bases from V and 8 bases from J; junction bases left unmatched: 4. CDR3 length equals 15 residues. Germline V gene lookup returns CDR1 SGHAT and CDR2 FQNNGV. CDR3 in DNA: TGTGCCAGCAGCTTAGATGGGGGACAGGGAGAAAAACTGTTTTTT. Amino acid sequence: CASSLDGGQGEKLFF. The complete variable domain, with remaining parts taken from reference TRBV11-2 and TRBJ1-4, reads EAGVAQSPRYKIIEKRQSVAFWCNPISGHATLYWYQQILGQGPKLLIQFQNNGVVDDSQLPKDRFSAERLKGVDSTLKIQPAKLEDSAVYLCASSLDGGQGEKLFFGSGTQLSVL.

The chain links TRBV6-6 to TRBJ2-7; 7 bases match TRBD2. V lost 7 bases to trimming and J lost 3 bases; unmatched junction nucleotides: 6. The germline V gene encodes CDR1 MNHNY and CDR2 SVGAGI (reference sequence). The CDR3 covers 13 residues. The CDR3 DNA reads as TGTGCCAGCAAGGCTAGCGGCAGCTACGAGCAGTACTTC. Protein: CASKASGSYEQYF.

V gene TRBV19 combines with J gene TRBJ1-6, with no clear D. V was cut by 7 bases and J by 7 bases, with 17 bases left in between. Germline-derived CDR1 and CDR2 are LNHDA and SQIVND (reference sequence). The CDR3 has 15 amino acids. Written as DNA, the CDR3 is TGTGCCAGTACCCTCCGTACGGACTCGAATTCACCCCTCCACTTT. This sequence encodes CASTLRTDSNSPLHF.

The chain recombines TRBV2 with TRBJ2-7; the match to TRBD1 covers 8 bases. The germline V gene has CDR1 SNHLY and CDR2 FYNNEI. Trimming took 6 bases from V and 1 from J; bases not matched to a gene: 8. There are 15 residues in the CDR3. In DNA, the CDR3 is TGTGCCAGCAGCGGTACAGACAGGGGATCCTACGAGCAGTACTTC. It specifies CASSGTDRGSYEQYF. Full variable domain (outside the CDR3, taken from reference TRBV2 and TRBJ2-7): EPEVTQTPSHQVTQMGQEVILRCVPISNHLYFYWYRQILGQKVEFLVSFYNNEISEKSEIFDDQFSVERPDGSNFTLKIRSTKLEDSAMYFCASSGTDRGSYEQYFGPGTRLTVT.

The V gene is TRBV2, the J gene TRBJ2-4, with a weak D call TRBD1 (5 bases). The germline V gene has CDR1 SNHLY and CDR2 FYNNEI. This CDR3 region has 11 residues. Trimming took 6 bases from V and 6 from J, leaving 6 bases between them. The CDR3 loop reads CASRRGNIQYF. CDR3 DNA: TGTGCCAGCAGAAGGGGAAACATTCAGTACTTC.

In its sample, this clone was seen once. The rearrangement joins TRBV28 to TRBJ1-2, with 8 bases that match TRBD1. Losses at the gene ends were 6 bases for V and 5 bases for J; bases not matched to a gene: 5. Germline loops: CDR1 MDHEN, CDR2 SYDVKM. This CDR3 is 13 amino acids long. CDR3 loop: CASSRDRLYGYTF. CDR3 bases: TGTGCCAGCAGCCGGGACAGGTTATATGGCTACACCTTC.

J is TRBJ1-1 and V is TRBV20-1; no clear D gene. V lost 3 bases and J 4 bases, leaving 3 bases between the germline ends. The germline gives CDR1 DFQATT, CDR2 SNEGSKA (reference sequence). The CDR3 has 10 residues. The CDR3 is CSASITEAFF. DNA for the CDR3: TGCAGTGCTAGTATCACTGAAGCTTTCTTT.

The V and J genes are TRBV6-1 and TRBJ1-6; no clear D. The CDR3 totals 15 residues. Trimming stripped 2 bases from V and 7 bases from J, with 12 bases between. Germline CDR1 reads MNHNS; CDR2 reads SASEGT. This CDR3 reads CASSETLAVNSPLHF. As DNA, the CDR3 is TGTGCCAGCAGTGAAACGTTGGCGGTGAATTCACCCCTCCACTTT.

J is TRBJ2-5 and V is TRBV6-4, with TRBD1 as a possible D gene (6 bases). Germline CDR1 reads MRHNA; CDR2 reads SNTAGT. V lost 2 bases to trimming and J lost 2 bases, with 12 bases between them. There are 15 residues in the CDR3. The CDR3 DNA is TGTGCCAGCAGTGACCCCACAGGGCGACAAGAGACCCAGTACTTC. It yields the protein CASSDPTGRQETQYF.

V usage is TRBV28 and J usage is TRBJ1-4; no reliable D call. The CDR3 is made up of 13 amino acids. The germline V and J ends were trimmed by 6 bases and 6 bases, with 11 bases remaining between them. In germline, CDR1 is MDHEN, CDR2 SYDVKM. The CDR3 DNA sequence: TGTGCCAGCAGACAGAGCTCCGATGAAAAACTGTTTTTT. Translated, it gives CASRQSSDEKLFF.

This chain links TRBV10-3 with TRBJ2-7, with D tentatively TRBD1 (5 bases). V gave up 6 bases and J gave up 0 bases, with 9 bases separating them. CDR1 and CDR2 from the germline V gene are ENHRY and SYGVKD. The CDR3 is made up of 13 amino acids. CDR3 nucleotides: TGTGCCATCAGGAGACAGCGCTCCTACGAGCAGTACTTC. Amino acid sequence: CAIRRQRSYEQYF.

This sequence joins TRBV6-5 and TRBJ1-2, with 7 bases fitting TRBD1. CDR1 and CDR2 from the germline V gene are MNHEY and SVGAGI. CDR3 length: 11 amino acids. The ends lost 6 bases at V and 12 bases at J; junction bases unmatched: 7. In nucleotides, the CDR3 is TGTGCCAGCAGCCAACAGGGGAAAAACACCTTC. Its protein product is CASSQQGKNTF.

The table lists this clone with a few counts. The J gene is TRBJ2-5, the V gene TRBV28; a possible D gene is TRBD1 (7 bases). Germline CDR1 MDHEN, CDR2 SYDVKM. The V gene lost 7 bases and the J gene lost 4 bases, with 22 bases spanning the gap. This CDR3 comprises 16 residues. DNA of the CDR3: TGTGCCAGCACCCCTTGGGCCAGGGGGGTCTTAGAGACCCAGTACTTC. Protein sequence: CASTPWARGVLETQYF. The whole variable domain, filled in from reference TRBV28 and TRBJ2-5, reads DVKVTQSSRYLVKRTGEKVFLECVQDMDHENMFWYRQDPGLGLRLIYFSYDVKMKEKGDIPEGYSVSREKKERFSLILESASTNQTSMYLCASTPWARGVLETQYFGPGTRLLVL.

This chain connects TRBV6-5 to TRBJ1-1; D is unclear. The CDR3 length is 15 residues. The V gene's germline CDR1 is MNHEY and CDR2 SVGAGI. The V end lost 5 bases, the J end lost 1 base, and 14 bases lay between the germline ends. CDR3 protein: CASSPLLQRNTEAFF. The CDR3 DNA sequence: TGTGCCAGCAGTCCACTCTTACAGAGGAACACTGAAGCTTTCTTT.

This rearrangement joins TRBV10-1 to TRBJ2-5; 8 positions agree with TRBD1. The V gene's germline CDR1 is WNHNN and CDR2 SYGVQD (reference sequence). Germline trimming cut 3 bases from V and 7 bases from J; bases unmatched to any gene: 7. The CDR3 consists of 14 residues. CDR3 region: CASSDPGQGGTQYF. CDR3 DNA sequence: TGCGCCAGCAGTGACCCCGGACAGGGTGGGACCCAGTACTTC.

The chain employs TRBV4-1 and TRBJ2-7, with a tentative D call TRBD1 (5 bases). Germline lookup yields CDR1 MGHRA and CDR2 YSYEKL. V was clipped by 0 bases and J by 3 bases, with 12 bases between them. The CDR3 extends over 15 amino acids. Here the CDR3 reads CASSQDQGLGYEQYF. The CDR3 DNA reads as TGCGCCAGCAGCCAAGATCAGGGCTTAGGCTACGAGCAGTACTTC.

The chain employs TRBV11-2 and TRBJ2-5, with 7 bases lining up with TRBD1. CDR3 length: 17 residues. CDR1 and CDR2 from the germline V gene are SGHAT and FQNNGV. Trimming took 7 bases from V and 0 from J; bases not matched to a gene: 14. This chain's CDR3 is CASNLVTGTGYQETQYF. CDR3 DNA: TGTGCCAGCAACCTAGTGACAGGGACGGGTTACCAAGAGACCCAGTACTTC.

This chain joins TRBV10-3 and TRBJ2-2; 11 nucleotides agree with TRBD1. Trimming removed 3 bases from V and 3 bases from J; junction bases left unmatched: 9. Germline CDR1 is ENHRY and CDR2 is SYGVKD. This CDR3 is 18 amino acids long. CDR3 loop: CAISDLDRGLVDTGELFF. For the CDR3, the DNA is TGTGCCATCAGTGACCTGGACAGGGGGCTAGTAGACACCGGGGAGCTGTTTTTT.

The V call is TRBV19, the J call TRBJ2-7; 7 nucleotides line up with TRBD1. The V and J ends lost 6 bases and 4 bases, in that order; junction bases with no gene match: 12. Germline lookup yields CDR1 LNHDA and CDR2 SQIVND (reference sequence). The CDR3 consists of 15 residues. CDR3 residues: CASRYTGQILYEQYF. The DNA of the CDR3 is TGTGCCAGTAGATATACGGGACAGATACTATACGAGCAGTACTTC.

The V call is TRBV14, the J call TRBJ2-7; possibly TRBD1 for D (6 bases). The V gene lost 3 bases and the J gene lost 3 bases, with 15 bases spanning the gap. CDR1 is SGHDN, CDR2 FVKESK, per germline. The CDR3 length is 15 residues. CDR3: CASSQIQGSIYEQYF. The CDR3 DNA follows: TGTGCCAGCAGCCAGATACAGGGTTCGATCTACGAGCAGTACTTC.

The chain uses TRBV12-1 and TRBJ1-3; no DNA check was done on the table's D call, TRBD1. TRBV12-1 is a documented pseudogene. The CDR3 is 19 amino acids. Here the CDR3 reads CASSTKGDTTFYSGNTIYF. The CDR3 DNA is TGTGCCAGCAGCACGAAGGGGGACACGACTTTTTACTCTGGAAACACCATATATTTT.

The DNA of the CDR3 is TGTGCCATCAGAAATGCAGGGGAAAGCAATAATTCACCCCTCCACTTT. Translated: CAIRNAGESNNSPLHF. The chain couples TRBV10-3 to TRBJ1-6, with a possible D match to TRBD1 (6 bases). Germline CDR1 ENHRY, CDR2 SYGVKD. V was trimmed by 6 bases and J by 5 bases, leaving 17 bases between them. The CDR3 covers 16 residues.

V and J are TRBV2 and TRBJ1-5, with 8 bases fitting TRBD1. V dropped 5 bases and J dropped 4; count of bases not matched to a gene: 7. The CDR3 covers 15 residues. The V gene's germline CDR1 is SNHLY and CDR2 FYNNEI. CDR3 DNA: TGTGCCAGCAGTTTGCGTAGACAGGGGAATCAGCCCCAGCATTTT. This translates into CASSLRRQGNQPQHF.

V gene TRBV4-2 combines with J gene TRBJ2-3; weak D call: TRBD2 (5 bases). The CDR3 has 15 amino acids. Trimming took 0 bases from V and 6 from J, leaving 13 bases between them. The germline CDR1 and CDR2 sequences are LGHNA and YNFKEQ. CDR3 residues: CASSQDKLVGDTQYF. The CDR3, as DNA: TGTGCCAGCAGCCAAGATAAACTAGTTGGGGATACGCAGTATTTT.

This chain connects TRBV21-1 to TRBJ1-5; no DNA check was done on the table's D call, TRBD1. TRBV21-1 is classified as a pseudogene. This CDR3 has 16 amino acids. CDR3 loop: CASSEDRGDGNQPQHF. CDR3 nucleotides: TGTGCCAGCAGCGAGGACAGGGGGGACGGCAATCAGCCCCAGCATTTT.

CDR3 residues: CASSQEAGGRNEQFF. The CDR3 nucleotides read TGCGCCAGCAGCCAAGAGGCGGGGGGGCGGAATGAGCAGTTCTTC. The gene calls are TRBV4-1 and TRBJ2-1, with 9 bases aligning to TRBD2. This CDR3 has 15 residues. CDR1 is MGHRA and CDR2 is YSYEKL in the germline V gene. The junction had 4 bases not matched to a gene; V was cut back by 0 bases and J by 7 bases.

The genes are TRBV7-6 and TRBJ2-7; D possibly corresponds to TRBD1 (5 bases). Trimming left V 5 bases short and J 1 base short, with 9 bases between. Per the germline V gene, CDR1 is SGHVS and CDR2 is FNYEAQ. This CDR3 has 13 amino acids. The CDR3: CASSGGASYEQYF. As DNA, the CDR3 is TGTGCCAGCAGCGGTGGGGCTTCCTACGAGCAGTACTTC.